This TCR beta chain emerged from a study of immune characterization of retroperitoneal liposarcoma. TCRdb reprocessed the PCR reads via MiXCR and lists one record per CDR3 protein. This table holds roughly 10,000 distinct CDR3 sequences, under 35% found once. This CDR3 spans 19 amino acids. In germline, CDR1 is MNHEY, CDR2 SMNVEV (reference sequence). The sample consisted of tumor tissue. This chain uses TRBV27 with TRBJ2-5, with 14 positions matching TRBD2. The DNA end lines up better with TRBJ2-1; the J call may be wrong. The TCR sequence derives from a male donor with retroperitoneal liposarcoma. CDR3 DNA sequence: TGTGCCAGCAGTCCCGCCGGACTAGCGGGGGGCTCCGCCCACAATGAGCAGTTCTTC. Amino acid sequence: CASSPAGLAGGSAHNEQFF.